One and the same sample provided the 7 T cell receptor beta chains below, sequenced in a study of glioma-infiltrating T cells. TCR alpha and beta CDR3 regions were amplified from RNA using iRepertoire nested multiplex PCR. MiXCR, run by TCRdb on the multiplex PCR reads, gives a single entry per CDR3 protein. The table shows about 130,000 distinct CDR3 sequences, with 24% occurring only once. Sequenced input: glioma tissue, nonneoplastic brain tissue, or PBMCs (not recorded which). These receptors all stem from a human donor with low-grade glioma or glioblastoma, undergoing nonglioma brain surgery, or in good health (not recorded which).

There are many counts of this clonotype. The CDR3 loop reads CASTYRPMEKLFF. In nucleotides, the CDR3 is TGTGCCAGCACCTATCGTCCCATGGAAAAACTGTTTTTT. The V call is TRBV28, the J call TRBJ1-4; D is ambiguous. Trimming pared 7 bases from V and 8 bases from J, leaving 14 bases between. The CDR3 loop spans 13 amino acids. Germline V lookup: CDR1 MDHEN, CDR2 SYDVKM. The full variable domain, in which reference TRBV28 and TRBJ1-4 provide the parts outside the CDR3, is DVKVTQSSRYLVKRTGEKVFLECVQDMDHENMFWYRQDPGLGLRLIYFSYDVKMKEKGDIPEGYSVSREKKERFSLILESASTNQTSMYLCASTYRPMEKLFFGSGTQLSVL.

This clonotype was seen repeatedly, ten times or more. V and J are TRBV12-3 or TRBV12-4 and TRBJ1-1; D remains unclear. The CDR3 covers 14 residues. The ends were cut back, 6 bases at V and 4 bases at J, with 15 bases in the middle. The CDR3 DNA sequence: TGTGCCAGCAGCCGCTGGGGTTCTAGCACTGAAGCTTTCTTT. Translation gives CASSRWGSSTEAFF.

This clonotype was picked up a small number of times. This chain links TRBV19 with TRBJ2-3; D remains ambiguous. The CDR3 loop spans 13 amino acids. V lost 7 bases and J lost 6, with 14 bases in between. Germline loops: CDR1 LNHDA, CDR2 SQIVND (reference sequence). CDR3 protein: CASNHRTADTQYF. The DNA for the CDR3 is TGTGCCAGTAACCACAGAACCGCCGATACGCAGTATTTT.

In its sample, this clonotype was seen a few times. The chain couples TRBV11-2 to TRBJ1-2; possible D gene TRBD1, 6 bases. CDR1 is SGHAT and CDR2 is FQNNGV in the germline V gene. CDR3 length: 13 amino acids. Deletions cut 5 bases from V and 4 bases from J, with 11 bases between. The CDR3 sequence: CASSLQGTYGYTF. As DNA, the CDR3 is TGTGCCAGCAGCCTACAGGGTACCTATGGCTACACCTTC. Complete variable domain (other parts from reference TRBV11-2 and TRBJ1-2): EAGVAQSPRYKIIEKRQSVAFWCNPISGHATLYWYQQILGQGPKLLIQFQNNGVVDDSQLPKDRFSAERLKGVDSTLKIQPAKLEDSAVYLCASSLQGTYGYTFGSGTRLTVV.

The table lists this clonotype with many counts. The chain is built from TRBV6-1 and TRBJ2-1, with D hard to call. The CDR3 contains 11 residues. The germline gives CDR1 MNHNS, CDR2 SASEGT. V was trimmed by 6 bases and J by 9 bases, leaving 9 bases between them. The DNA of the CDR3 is TGTGCCAGCAGATTCGCATCTGAGCAGTTCTTC. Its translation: CASRFASEQFF.

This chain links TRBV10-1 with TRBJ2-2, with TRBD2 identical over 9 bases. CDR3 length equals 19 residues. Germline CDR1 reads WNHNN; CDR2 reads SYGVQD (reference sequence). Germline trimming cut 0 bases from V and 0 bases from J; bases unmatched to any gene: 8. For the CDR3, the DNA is TGCGCCAGCAGTGAGTCGACGCTAGCGGGGCAAACGAACACCGGGGAGCTGTTTTTT. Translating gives CASSESTLAGQTNTGELFF.

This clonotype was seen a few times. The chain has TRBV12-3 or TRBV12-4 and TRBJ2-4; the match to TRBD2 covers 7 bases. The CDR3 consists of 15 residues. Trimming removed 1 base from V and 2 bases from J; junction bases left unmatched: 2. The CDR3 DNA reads TGTGCCAGCAGTTTAGTGCGGGGGTCCAAAAACATTCAGTACTTC. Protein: CASSLVRGSKNIQYF.